This T cell receptor beta chain originates from a study of CD8 T cells in Susac syndrome. Random hexamers were used to reverse transcribe the RNA input (about 0.45 to 1 ug). The amplification used immunoSEQ multiplex PCR on TCR beta CDR3; it spanned 54 Vbeta and 13 Jbeta. TCRdb reanalysed the immunoSEQ multiplex PCR reads using MiXCR and keeps one entry per CDR3 protein. The data show around 200,000 distinct CDR3 sequences, approximately 96% seen once. Germline CDR1 ENHRY, CDR2 SYGVKD. This CDR3 contains 16 residues. Unmatched junction bases numbered 8, after V lost 7 bases and J lost 2 bases. This receptor was identified in a human donor with Susac syndrome. The sample comprised CD4+ T cells from PBMCs. V and J are TRBV10-3 and TRBJ2-6; 7 nucleotides agree with TRBD1. CDR3 amino acids: CAITETTGPGANVLTF. CDR3 in DNA: TGTGCCATCACTGAAACGACAGGGCCTGGGGCCAACGTCCTGACTTTC.